Below are 28 T cell receptor beta chains sequenced from a single sample in a study of cytomegalovirus exposure and HLA in healthy donors. Primers included in the PCR were 60 Vbeta and 13 Jbeta primers. TCRdb keeps only in-frame clones here, not all; method: immunoSEQ multiplex PCR. The sample records 73,000 or so clones, 80% to 90% being singletons. Sequenced sample: PBMCs. All receptors come from a human donor in good health.

The chain couples TRBV29-1 to TRBJ2-1, with 7 bases that match TRBD1. Germline CDR1 reads SQVTM; CDR2 reads ANQGSEA. This CDR3 has 12 residues. J was trimmed by 7 bases and V by 8 bases; bases with no gene match: 8. The CDR3 region has the DNA TGCAGCTCCGGACAGGTCTGGAATGAGCAGTTCTTC. It codes for CSSGQVWNEQFF.

The chain couples TRBV7-2 to TRBJ2-1; 7 bases agree with TRBD1. The V segment lost 3 bases and the J segment 8 bases; nucleotides outside the gene matches: 4. Germline V gene sequence: CDR1 SGHTA, CDR2 FQGNSA. The CDR3 is 13 residues long. The CDR3 region is CASSFFRGHEQFF. In DNA form, the CDR3 reads TGTGCCAGCAGCTTTTTTAGGGGGCATGAGCAGTTCTTC. Variable domain in full (rest from reference TRBV7-2 and TRBJ2-1): GAGVSQSPSNKVTEKGKDVELRCDPISGHTALYWYRQSLGQGLEFLIYFQGNSAPDKSGLPSDRFSAERTGGSVSTLTIQRTQQEDSAVYLCASSFFRGHEQFFGPGTRLTVL.

The chain employs TRBV7-9 and TRBJ2-3; no reliable D call. V was cut by 1 base and J by 0 bases, with 5 bases left in between. The CDR3 spans 14 residues. CDR1 is SEHNR and CDR2 is FQNEAQ in the germline V gene (reference sequence). CDR3 coding DNA: TGTGCCAGCAGCTTAGTTACTAGCACAGATACGCAGTATTTT. This gives the protein CASSLVTSTDTQYF.

Concerning this clone: The junction does not match germline at one end; this may be a read error. The chain links TRBV28 to TRBJ1-2; no clear D gene. Germline lookup yields CDR1 MDHEN and CDR2 SYDVKM. CDR3 size: 11 residues. The CDR3 here is CASNSDYGYPF. The CDR3 nucleotides are TGTGCCAGTAATTCTGACTATGGCTACCCCTTC.

V usage is TRBV28 and J usage is TRBJ2-5; D might be TRBD1 (5 bases). The tail of the sequence fits TRBJ2-7 better, so the J call may be wrong. From germline, CDR1 is MDHEN and CDR2 SYDVKM. The CDR3 is made up of 13 amino acids. The DNA of the CDR3 is TGTGCCAGCAGTTTCCCCAGGGTACCCGAGCAGTACTTC. The encoded protein is CASSFPRVPEQYF.

The rearrangement links TRBV6-1 to TRBJ1-5; 10 nucleotides agree with TRBD1. This CDR3 has 18 amino acids. Germline CDR1 is MNHNS and CDR2 is SASEGT. The junction had 12 bases not matched to a gene; V was cut back by 4 bases and J by 3 bases. CDR3 residues: CASSATPGQGFYNQPQHF. CDR3 nucleotide sequence: TGTGCCAGCAGTGCCACTCCGGGACAGGGGTTCTACAATCAGCCCCAGCATTTT.

This chain joins TRBV11-3 and TRBJ2-5, with TRBD1 identical over 11 bases. Per germline, CDR1 SGHNT and CDR2 YENEEA. The junction had 7 bases not matched to a gene; V was cut back by 5 bases and J by 5 bases. This CDR3 has 15 amino acids. CDR3 nucleotide sequence: TGTGCCAGCAGCCAGGACAGGGGGCCGGAGGAGACCCAGTACTTC. It yields the protein CASSQDRGPEETQYF.

This clone was detected only a few times. The rearrangement uses TRBV5-6 and TRBJ2-1, with D possibly TRBD1 on 6 matching bases. In germline, CDR1 is SGHDT, CDR2 YYEEEE. The CDR3 contains 14 residues. V was trimmed by 1 base and J by 4 bases, leaving 9 bases between them. The CDR3 DNA sequence: TGTGCCAGCAGCTTGTCCAGGGGATACAATGAGCAGTTCTTC. The encoded protein is CASSLSRGYNEQFF.

The chain is built from TRBV10-3 and TRBJ2-5; 7 bases fit TRBD2. The CDR3 is 15 amino acids. The V gene's germline CDR1 is ENHRY and CDR2 SYGVKD. After removal of 5 bases from V and 3 bases from J, the junction contained 9 bases not matched to a gene. The CDR3 loop reads CAISISGGPEETQYF. The DNA for the CDR3 is TGTGCCATCAGTATCTCGGGGGGACCCGAAGAGACCCAGTACTTC.

The rearrangement uses TRBV4-3 and TRBJ2-7; D possibly corresponds to TRBD2 (7 bases). Germline V CDR1 and CDR2: LGHNA, YSLEER. The CDR3 loop spans 14 amino acids. V lost 0 bases, J lost 6 bases, and 12 bases lay in between. CDR3 DNA sequence: TGCGCCAGCAGCCAAGACCGGGGAGGGGGCGAGCAGTACTTC. It translates to CASSQDRGGGEQYF.

The chain carries TRBV5-8 and TRBJ1-6; D perhaps matches TRBD1 (5 bases). Looked up from germline, CDR1 is SGHTS and CDR2 is YDEGEE. Trimming stripped 4 bases from V and 7 bases from J, with 9 bases between. This CDR3 is 13 amino acids long. The CDR3, as DNA: TGTGCCAGCAGCAAACGACAGAATTCACCCCTCCACTTT. Protein: CASSKRQNSPLHF. The whole variable domain, remainder taken from reference TRBV5-8 and TRBJ1-6, is EAGVTQSPTHLIKTRGQQATLRCSPISGHTSVYWYQQALGLGLQFLLWYDEGEERNRGNFPPRFSGRQFPNYSSELNVNALELEDSALYLCASSKRQNSPLHFGNGTRLTVT.

The J gene is TRBJ2-7, the V gene TRBV10-3, with a tentative D call TRBD1 (6 bases). Germline values: CDR1 ENHRY, CDR2 SYGVKD. The CDR3 is 10 residues long. The V end was cut by 8 bases, the J end by 4 bases, with 6 bases between. Written as DNA, the CDR3 is TGTGCCATCGGGACATACGAGCAGTACTTC. Protein sequence: CAIGTYEQYF.

V is TRBV5-5 and J is TRBJ2-4; 10 nucleotides line up with TRBD2. Per germline, CDR1 SGHKS and CDR2 YYEKEE (reference sequence). Trimming removed 1 base from V and 3 bases from J; junction bases left unmatched: 4. The CDR3 consists of 16 residues. The CDR3 region is CASSLTASGGKNIQYF. CDR3 coding DNA: TGTGCCAGCAGCTTGACGGCTAGCGGGGGCAAAAACATTCAGTACTTC.

The chain employs TRBV28 and TRBJ2-3; TRBD2 aligns across 11 bases. CDR3 length: 16 amino acids. Germline lookup yields CDR1 MDHEN and CDR2 SYDVKM. V was pared by 6 bases and J by 1 base, with 6 bases of the junction left unmatched. The CDR3 nucleotides are TGTGCCAGCAGCCCCTCACTAGCGGGGGGCACAGATACGCAGTATTTT. It is translated as CASSPSLAGGTDTQYF.

This chain connects TRBV5-1 to TRBJ1-1; D gene unclear. Germline values: CDR1 SGHRS, CDR2 YFSETQ. V was pared by 0 bases and J by 1 base, with 10 bases between. The length of the CDR3 is 15 residues. The CDR3 spells CASSLEGGRNTEAFF. In DNA, the CDR3 is TGCGCCAGCAGCTTGGAGGGAGGGCGGAACACTGAAGCTTTCTTT.

This clone was seen just once. This chain uses TRBV19 with TRBJ1-5; 8 bases fit TRBD1. V shed 6 bases and J 7 bases; nucleotides not matched to a gene: 17. Germline CDR1 LNHDA, CDR2 SQIVND (reference sequence). This CDR3 has 17 residues. CDR3 amino acids: CASSQRDRLRAGQPQHF. In DNA form, the CDR3 reads TGTGCCAGTAGCCAGAGGGACAGGCTAAGAGCGGGGCAGCCCCAGCATTTT.

This clone came up a few times. This chain links TRBV7-9 with TRBJ2-1; D is possibly TRBD2 (6 bases). Germline loops: CDR1 SEHNR, CDR2 FQNEAQ (reference sequence). CDR3 size: 14 residues. V was cut by 3 bases and J by 4 bases, with 10 bases left in between. Here the CDR3 reads CASSFSGGYNEQFF. The CDR3 nucleotides read TGTGCCAGCAGCTTTAGTGGGGGGTACAATGAGCAGTTCTTC.

This chain joins TRBV2 and TRBJ1-5; unclear D gene. Germline CDR1 reads SNHLY; CDR2 reads FYNNEI. This CDR3 spans 14 amino acids. Trimming removed 6 bases at V and 2 bases at J, with 11 bases between. The CDR3 spells CASRGDVGNQPQHF. The CDR3 nucleotides read TGTGCCAGCAGGGGCGACGTGGGCAATCAGCCCCAGCATTTT. The entire variable domain, with the rest obtained from reference TRBV2 and TRBJ1-5, is as follows: EPEVTQTPSHQVTQMGQEVILRCVPISNHLYFYWYRQILGQKVEFLVSFYNNEISEKSEIFDDQFSVERPDGSNFTLKIRSTKLEDSAMYFCASRGDVGNQPQHFGDGTRLSIL.

This clone occurred once. V and J are TRBV7-2 and TRBJ2-7; D is possibly TRBD2 (5 bases). The CDR3 loop spans 14 amino acids. Per germline, CDR1 SGHTA and CDR2 FQGNSA. V shed 2 bases and J shed 3 bases, with 11 bases lying between them. The CDR3 spells CASSLRRRSYEQYF. In DNA form, the CDR3 reads TGTGCCAGCAGCTTACGGAGGAGGAGCTACGAGCAGTACTTC.

The chain is built from TRBV27 and TRBJ2-7; 7 nucleotides line up with TRBD1. Unmatched junction bases numbered 6, after V lost 4 bases and J lost 0 bases. Germline V lookup: CDR1 MNHEY, CDR2 SMNVEV (reference sequence). This CDR3 has 15 residues. This chain's CDR3 is CASSYVGTASYEQYF. CDR3 sequence (DNA): TGTGCCAGCAGTTATGTCGGGACAGCCTCCTACGAGCAGTACTTC.

A single count supports this clone. The chain employs TRBV29-1 and TRBJ2-5, with TRBD2 matching over 7 bases. CDR3 size: 10 residues. Per the germline V gene, CDR1 is SQVTM and CDR2 is ANQGSEA. J gave up 5 bases and V 6 bases, and 0 bases lay outside the gene matches. The CDR3 protein is CSVGGETQYF. The DNA of the CDR3 is TGCAGCGTCGGGGGGGAGACCCAGTACTTC.

In its sample, this clone was seen once. The rearrangement uses TRBV18 and TRBJ2-2, with D maybe TRBD2 (6 bases). The germline V gene encodes CDR1 KGHSH and CDR2 LQKENI. This CDR3 has 16 amino acids. V dropped 3 bases and J dropped 0 bases, with 11 bases sitting between them. CDR3 DNA sequence: TGTGCCAGCTCACCCGGGGTAGCGGCGAACACCGGGGAGCTGTTTTTT. Translated: CASSPGVAANTGELFF.

The gene calls are TRBV27 and TRBJ1-4; 7 bases map to TRBD1. This CDR3 is built from 14 residues. V lost 8 bases, J lost 0 bases, and 3 bases stayed unmatched. CDR1 is MNHEY and CDR2 is SMNVEV in the germline V gene (reference sequence). In DNA form, the CDR3 reads TGTGCCAGCCGGGACAGCGCAACTAATGAAAAACTGTTTTTT. Encoded protein: CASRDSATNEKLFF.

In its sample, this clone was seen once. The chain couples TRBV5-6 to TRBJ2-3, with 7 positions matching TRBD1. CDR1 is SGHDT and CDR2 is YYEEEE in the germline V gene. The length of the CDR3 is 13 residues. The V gene end was trimmed by 4 bases and the J gene end by 14 bases; junction bases not matched to a gene: 13. The CDR3 DNA follows: TGTGCCAGCAGCGATGGGACAGCACTACGGGCGTATTTT. Its translation is CASSDGTALRAYF. Using reference TRBV5-6 and TRBJ2-3 for the parts outside the CDR3, the full variable domain is DAGVTQSPTHLIKTRGQQVTLRCSPKSGHDTVSWYQQALGQGPQFIFQYYEEEERQRGNFPDRFSGHQFPNYSSELNVNALLLGDSALYLCASSDGTALRAYFGPGTRLTVL.

The chain links TRBV5-1 to TRBJ1-4; no firm D call. The CDR3 extends over 15 amino acids. V dropped 0 bases and J dropped 5 bases, with 11 bases sitting between them. The germline gives CDR1 SGHRS, CDR2 YFSETQ. As DNA, the CDR3 is TGCGCCAGCAGCTTGGCCGGGAACAGCAATGAAAAACTGTTTTTT. It specifies CASSLAGNSNEKLFF. The variable domain in full, completed from reference TRBV5-1 and TRBJ1-4, reads KAGVTQTPRYLIKTRGQQVTLSCSPISGHRSVSWYQQTPGQGLQFLFEYFSETQRNKGNFPGRFSGRQFSNSRSEMNVSTLELGDSALYLCASSLAGNSNEKLFFGSGTQLSVL.

V and J are TRBV23-1 and TRBJ1-2, with D tentatively TRBD1 (5 bases). TRBV23-1 is sorted into the ORF group, with uncertain function. V was clipped by 8 bases and J by 4 bases, with 11 bases between them. The CDR3 is 12 amino acids. CDR3 sequence: CASLRGPYGYTF. CDR3 sequence (DNA): TGCGCCAGCTTAAGGGGTCCCTATGGCTACACCTTC.

The gene calls are TRBV6-1 and TRBJ1-6; a weak D match, TRBD1 (5 bases). The V end lost 7 bases, the J end lost 4 bases, and 14 bases lay between the germline ends. Germline CDR1 reads MNHNS; CDR2 reads SASEGT. This CDR3 is 15 amino acids long. This chain's CDR3 is CASTWQRGYNSPLHF. DNA of the CDR3: TGTGCCAGCACATGGCAAAGGGGATATAATTCACCCCTCCACTTT.

The chain employs TRBV5-8 and TRBJ2-3; tentatively, D is TRBD1 (5 bases). V was shortened by 4 bases and J by 3 bases, with 12 bases between the two germline ends. Germline CDR1 reads SGHTS; CDR2 reads YDEGEE. CDR3 length: 14 amino acids. CDR3: CASSPETVTDTQYF. The CDR3 nucleotides are TGTGCCAGCAGCCCCGAGACAGTAACAGATACGCAGTATTTT.